This TCR beta chain came from a study of T cell responses to AZD1222 COVID-19 vaccine (dated by TCRdb to the early 2020s). Study-wide context: Because spike-specific TCR depth and breadth did not differ between the two schedules, AZD1222 recipients who got a second dose at roughly 4 weeks were pooled with those who got a second dose at roughly 12 weeks. A total of 230 to 250 trial participants underwent TCR sequencing, of whom roughly 210 received two doses of AZD1222 and 26 received two doses of the MenACWY control vaccine. Trial participants were enrolled by age into 18-55, 56-69 and 70-plus year subgroups, with about 150, 28 and 57 TCR-sequenced participants respectively. Summary of the overall study and its limitations: Because no samples from the day 14 peak response were available, repertoires could be characterized only after the peak T cell response. The 56-69-year group was small, and its depth increase did not reach significance, likely because of low power. Conclusions about previously exposed vaccinees were limited because only six AZD1222 recipients were SARS-CoV-2 seropositive at baseline. Spike-specific TCR breadth and depth rose significantly after two AZD1222 doses compared with day 0 and with MenACWY recipients. Reportedly, almost half of the unique spike-specific TCRs recognized epitopes lying outside the regions that are mutated in the B.1.351 and B.1.1.7 variants. Most participants were white British and females outnumbered males, and the authors suggested that clonal diversity may have been underestimated. CD4 TCRs associated with the vaccine covered the entire spike protein, and the dominant responses were in regions 160-218 and 743-854.

The time point label, as the study defines it: baseline before first vaccination. Samples from vaccinated people were obtained from the UK trials COV001 and COV002, which included a single-blind randomized controlled phase 2/3 trial of AZD1222 (ChAdOx1 nCoV-19) in healthy adults. Trial participant PBMC samples were collected at day 0 and day 28 after the second dose for TCRbeta chain sequencing. With regard to this clone: The target of this receptor is not known. Base qualities are not at hand, and no much larger clone is one base apart.

The CDR3 regions of human TCRbeta chains were analyzed by immunosequencing. For the original study's pipeline: TCRs in the repertoires were compared against a reference library of SARS-CoV-2-specific TCRs that had been generated with the MIRA antigen-specificity platform. Breadth meant the fraction of unique TCRs that were SARS-CoV-2-associated, whereas depth meant the fraction of total T cells that were SARS-CoV-2-associated. Using the MIRA data, each spike-specific TCR was assigned both to the spike region to which the TCR was reactive and to a CD4 or CD8 class. Log10-transformed breadth and depth values were compared by one-way ANOVA with Sidak's multiple comparisons tests. Entries here come from immuneACCESS through TCRdb and include only in-frame sequences with V and J called. Some clones fail to appear in such tables; in the studies checked, an unresolved V gene covers under half of the shortfall, and the cause of the remainder is unknown. Clone size and V and J calls were adopted from that table, with D and trimming inferred from the DNA. Here the sample has under 150,000 clones; approximately 88% occur a single time. Of the sample, approximately 28% is held by the ten largest clones.

The CDR3 holds 14 amino acids from the cysteine to the phenylalanine. Only the CDR3 DNA is retained, 42 bases long and in frame from the first base. Per the germline V gene (reference sequence), SEHNR is the CDR1 and FQNEAQ is the CDR2. V is shortened by 2 bases, J by 7 bases, and the region joining them spans 14 bases. The V and J segments used are TRBV7-9 and TRBJ1-2; the D gene is perhaps TRBD1, from 6 matching bases. This receptor was obtained from an adult in good health. The sample was peripheral blood, taken on day 0 of AZD1222 vaccination. The sequenced DNA: TGTGCCAGCAGCTTACCGGGGGCGACGTCTGGCTACACCTTC. The encoded protein is CASSLPGATSGYTF.